The clone carrying this T cell receptor (gamma chain) was seen a few times. Its antigen is not known. RNA was extracted from the cells and then reverse transcribed. The CDR3 regions were amplified by multiplex PCR from V-gene primers to a constant-region primer. TCRdb fed the multiplex PCR reads into CATT to redo clone calling. The sample yields more than 35,000 gamma-chain clones, 20% seen once. The CDR3 runs to 13 residues. Germline V lookup: CDR1 VENAVY, CDR2 YDSYNSRV. V was clipped by 3 bases and J by 4 bases; unmatched bases: 6. The data were obtained in a study of Vδ1+ human thymocytes. Study-level points and caveats: In the thymus, TRG and TRD repertoires looked highly polyclonal with Gaussian CDR3 lengths.

The sample comprised Vdelta1+ gamma-delta thymocytes from the thymus. Subset: FACS-sorted CD3+ TCRalphabeta- TCRVdelta1+ TCRVdelta2- thymocytes. The clonotype originates from a girl under three years old who had congenital heart surgery. The V call is TRGV8, the J call TRGJ1 or TRGJ2. CDR3 sequence (DNA): TGTGCCACCTGGGATGAGCGATATTATAAGAAACTCTTT. Translating gives CATWDERYYKKLF.